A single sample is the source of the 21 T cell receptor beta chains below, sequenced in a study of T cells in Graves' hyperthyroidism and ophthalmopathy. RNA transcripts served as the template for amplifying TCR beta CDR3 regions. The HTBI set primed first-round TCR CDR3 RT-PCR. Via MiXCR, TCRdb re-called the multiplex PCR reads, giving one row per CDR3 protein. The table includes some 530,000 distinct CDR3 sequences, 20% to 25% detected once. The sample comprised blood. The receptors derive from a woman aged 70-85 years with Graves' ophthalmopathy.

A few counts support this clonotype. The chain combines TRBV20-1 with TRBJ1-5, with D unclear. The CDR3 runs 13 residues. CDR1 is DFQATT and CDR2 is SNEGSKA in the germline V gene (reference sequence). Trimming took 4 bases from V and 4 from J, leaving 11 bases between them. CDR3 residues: CSAKDPWNQPQHF. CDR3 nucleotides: TGCAGTGCTAAGGACCCTTGGAATCAGCCCCAGCATTTT.

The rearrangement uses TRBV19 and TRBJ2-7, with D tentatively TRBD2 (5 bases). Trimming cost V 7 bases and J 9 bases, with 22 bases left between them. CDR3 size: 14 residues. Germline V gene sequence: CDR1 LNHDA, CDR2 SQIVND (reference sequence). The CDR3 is CASTPGRTRYWQYF. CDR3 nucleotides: TGTGCCAGTACCCCCGGCCGGACTCGTTATTGGCAGTACTTC.

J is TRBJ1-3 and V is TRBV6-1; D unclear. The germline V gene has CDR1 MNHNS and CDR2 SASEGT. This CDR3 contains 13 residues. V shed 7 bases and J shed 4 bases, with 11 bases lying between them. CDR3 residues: CASIREKGNTIYF. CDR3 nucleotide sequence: TGTGCCAGCATCCGGGAGAAAGGAAACACCATATATTTT.

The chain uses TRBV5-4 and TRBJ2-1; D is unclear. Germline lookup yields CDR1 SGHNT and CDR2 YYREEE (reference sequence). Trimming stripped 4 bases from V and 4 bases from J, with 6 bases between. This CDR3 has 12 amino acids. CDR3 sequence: CASSTHYNEQFF. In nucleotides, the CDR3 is TGTGCCAGCAGCACTCATTACAATGAGCAGTTCTTC.

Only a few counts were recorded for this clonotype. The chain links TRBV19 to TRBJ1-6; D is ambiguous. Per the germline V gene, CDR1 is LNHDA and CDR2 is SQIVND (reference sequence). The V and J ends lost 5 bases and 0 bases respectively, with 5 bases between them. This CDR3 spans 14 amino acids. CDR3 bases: TGTGCCAGTAGTCGAGGCTCCTATAATTCACCCCTCCACTTT. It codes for CASSRGSYNSPLHF.

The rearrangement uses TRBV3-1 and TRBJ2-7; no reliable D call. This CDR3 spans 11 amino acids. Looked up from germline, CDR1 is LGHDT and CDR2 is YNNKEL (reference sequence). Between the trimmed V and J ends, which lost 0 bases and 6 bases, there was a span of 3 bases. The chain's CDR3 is CASSQDFEQYF. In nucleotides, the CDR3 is TGTGCCAGCAGCCAAGATTTCGAGCAGTACTTC.

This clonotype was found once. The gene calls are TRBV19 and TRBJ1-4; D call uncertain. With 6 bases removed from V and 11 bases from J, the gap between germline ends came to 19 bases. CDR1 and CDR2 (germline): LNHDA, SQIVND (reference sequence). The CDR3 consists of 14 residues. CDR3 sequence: CASSAGGPGLKLFF. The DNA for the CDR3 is TGTGCCAGTAGCGCCGGAGGCCCCGGGTTGAAACTGTTTTTT.

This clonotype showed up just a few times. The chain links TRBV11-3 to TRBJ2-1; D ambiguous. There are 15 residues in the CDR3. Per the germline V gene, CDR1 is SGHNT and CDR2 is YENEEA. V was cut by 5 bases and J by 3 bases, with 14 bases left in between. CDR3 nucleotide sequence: TGTGCCAGCAGCATAGGTAGGCGAAACTACAATGAGCAGTTCTTC. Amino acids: CASSIGRRNYNEQFF.

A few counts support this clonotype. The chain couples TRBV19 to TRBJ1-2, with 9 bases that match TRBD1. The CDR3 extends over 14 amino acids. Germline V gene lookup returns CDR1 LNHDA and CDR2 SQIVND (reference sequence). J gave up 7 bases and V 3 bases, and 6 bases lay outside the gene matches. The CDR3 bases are TGTGCCAGTAGTATCCTGGGACAGGGCTCTGGCTACACCTTC. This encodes CASSILGQGSGYTF.

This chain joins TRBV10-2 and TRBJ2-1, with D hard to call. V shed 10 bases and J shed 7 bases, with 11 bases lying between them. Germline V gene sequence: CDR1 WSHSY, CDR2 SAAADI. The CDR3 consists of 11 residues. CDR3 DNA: TGCGCCACCACAGACTTGAATGAGCAGTTCTTC. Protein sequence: CATTDLNEQFF.

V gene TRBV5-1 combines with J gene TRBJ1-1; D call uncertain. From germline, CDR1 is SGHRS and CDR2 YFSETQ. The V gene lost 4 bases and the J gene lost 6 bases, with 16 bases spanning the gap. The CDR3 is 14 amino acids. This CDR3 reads CASSGGSNNAEAFF. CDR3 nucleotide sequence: TGCGCCAGCAGCGGAGGGTCAAACAACGCTGAAGCTTTCTTT.

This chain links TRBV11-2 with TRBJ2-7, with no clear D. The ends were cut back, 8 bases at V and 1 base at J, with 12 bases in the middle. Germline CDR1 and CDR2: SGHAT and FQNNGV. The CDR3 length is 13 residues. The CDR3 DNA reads TGTGCCAGCGGAATAGTGGGATCCTACGAGCAGTACTTC. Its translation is CASGIVGSYEQYF.

This CDR3 is CASRTGQGIYGYTF. DNA for the CDR3: TGTGCCAGTCGAACGGGACAGGGGATTTATGGCTACACCTTC. This rearrangement joins TRBV6-1 to TRBJ1-2; 10 bases agree with TRBD1. Germline CDR1 and CDR2: MNHNS and SASEGT. The CDR3 spans 14 residues. Unmatched junction bases numbered 9, after V lost 9 bases and J lost 5 bases.

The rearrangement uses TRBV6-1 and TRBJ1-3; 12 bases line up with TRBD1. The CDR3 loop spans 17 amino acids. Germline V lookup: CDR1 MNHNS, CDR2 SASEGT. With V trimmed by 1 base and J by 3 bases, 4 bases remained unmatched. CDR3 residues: CASSEGGQGAYGNTIYF. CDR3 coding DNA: TGTGCCAGCAGTGAAGGGGGACAGGGGGCATATGGAAACACCATATATTTT.

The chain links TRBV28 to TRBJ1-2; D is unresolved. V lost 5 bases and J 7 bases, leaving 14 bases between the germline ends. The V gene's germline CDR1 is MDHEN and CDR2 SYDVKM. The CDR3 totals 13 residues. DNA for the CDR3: TGTGCCAGCAGTATGACGACTACCGGTGGCTACACCTTC. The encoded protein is CASSMTTTGGYTF.

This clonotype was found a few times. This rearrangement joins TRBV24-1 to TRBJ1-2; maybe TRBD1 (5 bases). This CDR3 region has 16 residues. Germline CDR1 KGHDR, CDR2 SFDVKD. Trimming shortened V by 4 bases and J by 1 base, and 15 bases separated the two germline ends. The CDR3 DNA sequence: TGTGCCACCAGTGAGCCGGGACCCCCGAATAACTATGGCTACACCTTC. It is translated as CATSEPGPPNNYGYTF.

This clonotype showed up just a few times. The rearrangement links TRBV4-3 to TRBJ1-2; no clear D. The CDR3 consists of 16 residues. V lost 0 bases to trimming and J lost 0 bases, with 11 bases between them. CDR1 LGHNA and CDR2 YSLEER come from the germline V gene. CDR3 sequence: CASSQEVQASNYGYTF. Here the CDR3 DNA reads TGCGCCAGCAGCCAAGAGGTCCAGGCCTCTAACTATGGCTACACCTTC.

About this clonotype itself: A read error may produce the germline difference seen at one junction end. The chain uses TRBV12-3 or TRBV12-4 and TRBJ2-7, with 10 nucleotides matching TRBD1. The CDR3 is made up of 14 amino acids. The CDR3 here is CASSLRTGGYERYF. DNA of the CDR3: TGTGCCAGCAGTTTGCGGACAGGGGGTTACGAGCGGTACTTC.

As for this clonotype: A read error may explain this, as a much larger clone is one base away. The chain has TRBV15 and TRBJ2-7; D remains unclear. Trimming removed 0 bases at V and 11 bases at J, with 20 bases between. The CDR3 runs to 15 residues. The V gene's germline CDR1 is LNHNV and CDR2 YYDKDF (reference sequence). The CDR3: CATSRDLGPPTSEYF. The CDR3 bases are TGTGCCACCAGCAGAGATTTGGGCCCTCCTACGAGCGAGTACTTC.

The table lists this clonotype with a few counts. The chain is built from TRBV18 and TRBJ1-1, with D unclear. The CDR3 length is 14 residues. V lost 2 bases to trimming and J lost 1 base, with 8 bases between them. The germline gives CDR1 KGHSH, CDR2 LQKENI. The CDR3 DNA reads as TGTGCCAGCTCACCAAAAGGTTCGAACACTGAAGCTTTCTTT. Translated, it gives CASSPKGSNTEAFF.

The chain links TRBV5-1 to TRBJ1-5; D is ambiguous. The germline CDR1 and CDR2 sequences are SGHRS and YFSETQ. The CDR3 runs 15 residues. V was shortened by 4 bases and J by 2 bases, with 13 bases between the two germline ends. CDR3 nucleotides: TGCGCCAGCAGCCCATCCCCCAGCCGCAATCAGCCCCAGCATTTT. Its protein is CASSPSPSRNQPQHF.